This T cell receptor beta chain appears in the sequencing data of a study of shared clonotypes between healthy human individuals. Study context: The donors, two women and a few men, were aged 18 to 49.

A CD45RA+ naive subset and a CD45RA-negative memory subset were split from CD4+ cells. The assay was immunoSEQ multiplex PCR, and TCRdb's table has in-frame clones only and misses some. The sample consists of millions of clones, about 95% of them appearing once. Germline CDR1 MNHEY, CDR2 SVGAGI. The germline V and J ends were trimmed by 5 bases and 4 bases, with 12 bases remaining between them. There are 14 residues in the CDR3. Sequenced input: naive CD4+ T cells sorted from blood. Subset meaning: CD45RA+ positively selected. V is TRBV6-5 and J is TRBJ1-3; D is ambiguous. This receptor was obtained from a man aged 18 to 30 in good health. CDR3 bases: TGTGCCAGCAGTCGACCGGGCGACGGAAACACCATATATTTT. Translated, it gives CASSRPGDGNTIYF.